Shown below are 8 T cell receptor beta chains from a single sample sequenced in a study of cytomegalovirus exposure and HLA in healthy donors listed by TCRdb under 2017. Receptor amplification or capture employed the immunoSEQ multiplex PCR assay. For the multiplex PCR, a mixture combining 60 forward primers for TCR Vbeta segments and 13 reverse primers for TCR Jbeta segments was used. Drawn from immuneACCESS, this table holds only the in-frame rearrangements with V and J called that TCRdb kept. Clones are partly lost; checked studies trace under half to an unresolved V gene and leave the rest unexplained. For this sample the table gives fewer than 150,000 clones, of which about four fifths were detected only once. The ten largest make up over 2% of the sample. The sequencing sample was made of PBMCs. These receptors all stem from a man younger than 40 in good health and CMV-seronegative.

The CDR3 DNA follows: TGTGCCAGCAGTTTGAGTGGGAGGGACTATGGCTACACCTTC. Encoded protein: CASSLSGRDYGYTF. The genes are TRBV28 and TRBJ1-2; D is ambiguous. V lost 3 bases and J 3 bases, leaving 11 bases between the germline ends. The germline gives CDR1 MDHEN, CDR2 SYDVKM. This CDR3 spans 14 amino acids.

This clone was counted between two and nine times. V usage is TRBV7-6 and J usage is TRBJ2-2; D might be TRBD1 (6 bases). The CDR3 is 15 amino acids. Between the trimmed V and J ends, which lost 5 bases and 2 bases, there was a span of 12 bases. Germline assignment: CDR1 SGHVS and CDR2 FNYEAQ. The CDR3 DNA reads as TGTGCCAGCAGCCTGGACAGCGTAAACACCGGGGAGCTGTTTTTT. Its translation is CASSLDSVNTGELFF.

The V gene is TRBV29-1, the J gene TRBJ1-1; D is uncertain. Trimming cost V 2 bases and J 7 bases, with 11 bases left between them. The CDR3 covers 12 residues. Germline V gene data show CDR1 as SQVTM and CDR2 as ANQGSEA. The CDR3: CSVELSAGEAFF. Written as DNA, the CDR3 is TGCAGCGTTGAATTGTCGGCGGGTGAAGCTTTCTTT.

The sample holds one count of this clone. The chain links TRBV28 to TRBJ2-7; TRBD2 matches 9 bases. CDR1 is MDHEN and CDR2 is SYDVKM in the germline V gene. V shed 7 bases and J 3 bases; nucleotides not matched to a gene: 10. The CDR3 totals 15 residues. The CDR3 loop reads CASTPGGREGYEQYF. CDR3 sequence (DNA): TGTGCCAGCACCCCCGGCGGGCGGGAGGGCTACGAGCAGTACTTC.

V gene TRBV6-6 combines with J gene TRBJ1-2; perhaps TRBD1 as D (6 bases). This CDR3 is built from 16 residues. Deletions cut 6 bases from V and 2 bases from J, with 19 bases between. The germline V gene has CDR1 MNHNY and CDR2 SVGAGI (reference sequence). CDR3 nucleotides: TGTGCCAGCAGACTATCCGGACAGTTTCTAAACTATGGCTACACCTTC. Translated, it gives CASRLSGQFLNYGYTF.

The rearrangement uses TRBV10-3 and TRBJ1-5; 7 nucleotides line up with TRBD1. In germline, CDR1 is ENHRY, CDR2 SYGVKD. The CDR3 sequence is 14 residues long. V was clipped by 3 bases and J by 4 bases; unmatched bases: 3. The DNA for the CDR3 is TGTGCCATCAGTGAACAACAGGGGAATCAGCCCCAGCATTTT. Its protein is CAISEQQGNQPQHF.

The chain combines TRBV28 with TRBJ1-5, with 11 bases identical to TRBD1. The CDR3 covers 16 residues. The germline V gene has CDR1 MDHEN and CDR2 SYDVKM. With V trimmed by 2 bases and J by 3 bases, 3 bases remained unmatched. The CDR3 DNA reads as TGTGCCAGCAGTTTAGGGACAGGGGGTTTCAATCAGCCCCAGCATTTT. Residues: CASSLGTGGFNQPQHF.

The rearrangement joins TRBV5-4 to TRBJ2-7, with 10 nucleotides matching TRBD1. Trimming cost V 4 bases and J 6 bases; bases outside gene matches: 7. Germline V lookup: CDR1 SGHNT, CDR2 YYREEE (reference sequence). The CDR3 contains 14 residues. The CDR3 coding sequence is TGTGCCAGCAGCCAACGACAGGGGGCCGGCGAGCAGTACTTC. Translating it yields CASSQRQGAGEQYF.